This entry lists 11 T cell receptor beta chains sequenced from one sample in a study of blood T cell repertoires in COVID-19. Profiled with immunoSEQ multiplex PCR; TCRdb holds only in-frame clones, not every one. The sample records 140,000 to 150,000 clones, approximately 87% being singletons. Sequenced: peripheral blood. These TCRs come from a man aged 45 to 65 who had recovered from COVID-19.

The chain uses TRBV15 and TRBJ2-7; weak D call: TRBD2 (6 bases). Trimming stripped 3 bases from V and 3 bases from J, with 12 bases between. The germline gives CDR1 LNHNV, CDR2 YYDKDF (reference sequence). The CDR3 has 14 residues. CDR3 DNA sequence: TGTGCCACCAGCAGCCCGGCGGAGGGCTACGAGCAGTACTTC. Translated, it gives CATSSPAEGYEQYF.

In its sample, this clone was seen once. V gene TRBV6-5 combines with J gene TRBJ2-1; D perhaps matches TRBD2 (5 bases). Germline assignment: CDR1 MNHEY and CDR2 SVGAGI. V shed 7 bases and J shed 4 bases, with 8 bases lying between them. The CDR3 consists of 12 residues. The CDR3 DNA sequence: TGTGCCAGCACGGGATTTTACAATGAGCAGTTCTTC. Translation gives CASTGFYNEQFF.

The CDR3 loop reads CASSRQGRGQPQHF. DNA of the CDR3: TGTGCCAGTAGCCGACAGGGCCGGGGTCAGCCCCAGCATTTT. The chain links TRBV19 to TRBJ1-5; 7 bases are shared with TRBD1. Germline V lookup: CDR1 LNHDA, CDR2 SQIVND (reference sequence). This CDR3 has 14 amino acids. J gave up 6 bases and V 6 bases, and 8 bases lay outside the gene matches.

V usage is TRBV7-2 and J usage is TRBJ1-1, with D possibly being TRBD1 (5 bases). Trimming stripped 5 bases from V and 4 bases from J, with 14 bases between. This CDR3 spans 14 amino acids. CDR1 and CDR2 (germline): SGHTA, FQGNSA. This CDR3 reads CASSQVSQGTEAFF. As DNA, the CDR3 is TGTGCCAGCAGCCAGGTTAGCCAGGGCACTGAAGCTTTCTTT.

The chain combines TRBV5-6 with TRBJ2-3, with 10 bases matching TRBD2. The CDR3 is 18 amino acids. Trimming took 4 bases from V and 0 from J; bases not matched to a gene: 11. Germline V gives CDR1 SGHDT, CDR2 YYEEEE. The CDR3 bases are TGTGCCAGCAGCCAGACTAGCGGGCTTTCTATTAGCACAGATACGCAGTATTTT. Translation: CASSQTSGLSISTDTQYF. Using reference TRBV5-6 and TRBJ2-3 for the parts outside the CDR3, the full variable domain is DAGVTQSPTHLIKTRGQQVTLRCSPKSGHDTVSWYQQALGQGPQFIFQYYEEEERQRGNFPDRFSGHQFPNYSSELNVNALLLGDSALYLCASSQTSGLSISTDTQYFGPGTRLTVL.

This clone was counted once. The V and J genes are TRBV6-5 and TRBJ1-4, with TRBD1 identical over 9 bases. CDR1 MNHEY and CDR2 SVGAGI come from the germline V gene. The CDR3 is 15 residues long. V shed 6 bases, J shed 7 bases, and the junction held 9 bases outside the gene matches. The CDR3 nucleotides are TGTGCCAGCAGATTATTGGACAGGGGTAGTGAAAAACTGTTTTTT. Amino acids: CASRLLDRGSEKLFF.

The chain has TRBV29-1 and TRBJ2-7, with D perhaps TRBD2 (5 bases). The CDR3 is made up of 15 amino acids. The ends were cut back, 4 bases at V and 0 bases at J, with 16 bases in the middle. The V gene's germline CDR1 is SQVTM and CDR2 ANQGSEA. The chain's CDR3 is CSVVPVDGDSYEQYF. Written as DNA, the CDR3 is TGCAGCGTTGTGCCGGTGGACGGGGACTCCTACGAGCAGTACTTC.

This clone was seen more than once but under ten times. This chain uses TRBV2 with TRBJ2-7; TRBD2 aligns across 9 bases. Germline V gives CDR1 SNHLY, CDR2 FYNNEI. The CDR3 is 18 residues long. J was trimmed by 3 bases and V by 6 bases; bases with no gene match: 18. The CDR3 DNA follows: TGTGCCAGCAGGAAGGGCGGACTCGCGAGCGGGGGGCACTACGAGCAGTACTTC. Its protein product is CASRKGGLASGGHYEQYF.

The chain combines TRBV11-3 with TRBJ2-7, with a possible D match to TRBD1 (6 bases). V lost 3 bases, J lost 0 bases, and 12 bases lay in between. Germline V gene sequence: CDR1 SGHNT, CDR2 YENEEA. This CDR3 spans 15 amino acids. Written as DNA, the CDR3 is TGTGCCAGCAGCTTGGACAGTATGAGCTCCTACGAGCAGTACTTC. Translation: CASSLDSMSSYEQYF.

The chain recombines TRBV7-3 with TRBJ1-1; no clear D. The CDR3 contains 15 residues. V was clipped by 0 bases and J by 6 bases, with 14 bases between them. Germline lookup yields CDR1 SGHTA and CDR2 FQGTGA. The CDR3 DNA reads TGTGCCAGCAGCTTAACGAGAGGAACGGAGGCTGAAGCTTTCTTT. Translation: CASSLTRGTEAEAFF.

The V gene is TRBV2, the J gene TRBJ1-1; the D gene is possibly TRBD1 (5 bases). The germline V gene has CDR1 SNHLY and CDR2 FYNNEI. Trimming removed 6 bases from V and 2 bases from J, with 10 bases in between. The CDR3 spans 13 residues. The CDR3 nucleotides read TGTGCCAGCAGGTTAGGGGATAACACTGAAGCTTTCTTT. This codes for CASRLGDNTEAFF. Supplemented by reference TRBV2 and TRBJ1-1, the full variable domain reads EPEVTQTPSHQVTQMGQEVILRCVPISNHLYFYWYRQILGQKVEFLVSFYNNEISEKSEIFDDQFSVERPDGSNFTLKIRSTKLEDSAMYFCASRLGDNTEAFFGQGTRLTVV.